Many counts were recorded for the clone carrying this T cell receptor beta chain. Its antigen remains unknown. This beta chain is a stray sequence in a library constructed for alpha chains; its clone size is not meaningful. The CDR3 extends over 13 amino acids. V lost 1 base to trimming and J lost 4 bases, with 4 bases between them. Looked up from germline, CDR1 is SEHNR and CDR2 is FQNEAQ (reference sequence). This sample stems from a study of spatial heterogeneity in lung cancer. Background on the study: Within raw reads, each unique TCR and UMI combination appeared on average more than ten times. Study-level findings and limits: Tracking of tumor mutation counts was seen in expanded intratumoral alpha and beta TCR counts.

Via MiXCR, TCRdb re-called the 5' RACE reads, giving one row per CDR3 protein. The profile shows about 11,000 distinct CDR3 sequences, roughly 5.2% of them singletons. The time point denotes: sample taken at primary tumor resection. Donation came from roughly 72 patients with untreated early-stage non-small cell lung cancer. The authors sequenced whole RNA from tumor, nontumor lung or frozen PBMC without sorting. This receptor was identified in a male donor with early-stage non-small cell lung cancer. The chain uses TRBV7-9 and TRBJ2-2; D is unclear. This specimen was lung tumor tissue, taken at surgery. For the CDR3, the DNA is TGTGCCAGCAGCTTAGACTCCACCGGGGAGCTGTTTTTT. Its translation: CASSLDSTGELFF. Complete variable domain (other parts from reference TRBV7-9 and TRBJ2-2): DTGVSQNPRHKITKRGQNVTFRCDPISEHNRLYWYRQTLGQGPEFLTYFQNEAQLEKSRLLSDRFSAERPKGSFSTLEIQRTEQGDSAMYLCASSLDSTGELFFGEGSRLTVL.